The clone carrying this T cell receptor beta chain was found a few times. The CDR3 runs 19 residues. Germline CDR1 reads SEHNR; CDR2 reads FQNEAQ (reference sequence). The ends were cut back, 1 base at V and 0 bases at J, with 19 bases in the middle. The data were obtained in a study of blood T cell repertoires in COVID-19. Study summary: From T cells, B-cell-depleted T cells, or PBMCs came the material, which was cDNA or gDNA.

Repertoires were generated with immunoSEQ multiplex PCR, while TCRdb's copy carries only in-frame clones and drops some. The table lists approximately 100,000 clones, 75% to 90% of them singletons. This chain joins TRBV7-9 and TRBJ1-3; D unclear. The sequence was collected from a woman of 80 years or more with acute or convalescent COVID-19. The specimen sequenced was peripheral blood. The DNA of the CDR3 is TGTGCCAGCAGCTTAGAAAAGGTCATGTCAGGAAACTCTGGAAACACCATATATTTT. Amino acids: CASSLEKVMSGNSGNTIYF. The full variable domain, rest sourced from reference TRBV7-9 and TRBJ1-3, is DTGVSQNPRHKITKRGQNVTFRCDPISEHNRLYWYRQTLGQGPEFLTYFQNEAQLEKSRLLSDRFSAERPKGSFSTLEIQRTEQGDSAMYLCASSLEKVMSGNSGNTIYFGEGSWLTVV.